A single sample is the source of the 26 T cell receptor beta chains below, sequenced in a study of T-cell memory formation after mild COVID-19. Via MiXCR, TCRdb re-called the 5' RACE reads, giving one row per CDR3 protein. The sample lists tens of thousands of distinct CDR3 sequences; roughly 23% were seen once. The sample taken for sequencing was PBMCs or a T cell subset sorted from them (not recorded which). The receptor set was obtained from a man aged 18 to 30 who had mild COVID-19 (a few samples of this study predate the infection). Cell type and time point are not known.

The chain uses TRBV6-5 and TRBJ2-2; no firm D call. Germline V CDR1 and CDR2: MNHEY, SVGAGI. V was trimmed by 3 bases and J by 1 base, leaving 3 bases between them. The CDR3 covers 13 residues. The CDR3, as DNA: TGTGCCAGCAGTTATCAGAACACCGGGGAGCTGTTTTTT. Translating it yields CASSYQNTGELFF.

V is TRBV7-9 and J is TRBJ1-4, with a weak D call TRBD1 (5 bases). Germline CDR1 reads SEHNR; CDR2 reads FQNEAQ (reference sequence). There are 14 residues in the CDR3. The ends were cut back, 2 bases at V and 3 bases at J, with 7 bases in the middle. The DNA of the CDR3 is TGTGCCAGCAGCTTAAGGGGAGCTAATGAAAAACTGTTTTTT. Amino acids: CASSLRGANEKLFF.

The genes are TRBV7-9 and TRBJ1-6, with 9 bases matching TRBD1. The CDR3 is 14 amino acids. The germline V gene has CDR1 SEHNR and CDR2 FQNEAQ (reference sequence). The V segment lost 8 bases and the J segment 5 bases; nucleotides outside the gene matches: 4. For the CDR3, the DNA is TGTGCCAGCTCGGACAGGGGAGATAATTCACCCCTCCACTTT. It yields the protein CASSDRGDNSPLHF. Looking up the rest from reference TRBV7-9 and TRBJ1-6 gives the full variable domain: DTGVSQNPRHKITKRGQNVTFRCDPISEHNRLYWYRQTLGQGPEFLTYFQNEAQLEKSRLLSDRFSAERPKGSFSTLEIQRTEQGDSAMYLCASSDRGDNSPLHFGNGTRLTVT.

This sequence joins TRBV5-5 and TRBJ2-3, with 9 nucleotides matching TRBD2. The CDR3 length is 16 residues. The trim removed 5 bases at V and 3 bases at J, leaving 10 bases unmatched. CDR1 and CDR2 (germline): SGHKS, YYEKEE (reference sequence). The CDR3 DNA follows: TGTGCCAGCAGTCATGCGGGGGGGCGGGGGACAGATACGCAGTATTTT. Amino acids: CASSHAGGRGTDTQYF.

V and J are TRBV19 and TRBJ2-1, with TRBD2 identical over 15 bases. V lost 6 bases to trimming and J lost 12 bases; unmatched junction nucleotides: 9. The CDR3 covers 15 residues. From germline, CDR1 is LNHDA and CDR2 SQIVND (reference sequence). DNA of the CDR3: TGTGCCAGTAGGGGACTAGCGGGAGGCCTAGGGCCGCAGTTCTTC. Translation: CASRGLAGGLGPQFF. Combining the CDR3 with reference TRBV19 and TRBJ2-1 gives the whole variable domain DGGITQSPKYLFRKEGQNVTLSCEQNLNHDAMYWYRQDPGQGLRLIYYSQIVNDFQKGDIAEGYSVSREKKESFPLTVTSAQKNPTAFYLCASRGLAGGLGPQFFGPGTRLTVL.

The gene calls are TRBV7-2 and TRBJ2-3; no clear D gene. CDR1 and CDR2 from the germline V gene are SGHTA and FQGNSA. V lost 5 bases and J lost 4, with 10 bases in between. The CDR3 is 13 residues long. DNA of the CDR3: TGTGCCAGCAGCGCCGTCGTCCCAGATACGCAGTATTTT. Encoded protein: CASSAVVPDTQYF.

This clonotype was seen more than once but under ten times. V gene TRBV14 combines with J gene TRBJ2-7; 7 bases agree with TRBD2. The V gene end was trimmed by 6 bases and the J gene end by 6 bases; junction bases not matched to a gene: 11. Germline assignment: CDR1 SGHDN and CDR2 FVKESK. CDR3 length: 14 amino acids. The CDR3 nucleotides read TGTGCCAGCAGTTCAGGATGGGGGGGACGCGAGCAGTACGTC. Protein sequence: CASSSGWGGREQYV.

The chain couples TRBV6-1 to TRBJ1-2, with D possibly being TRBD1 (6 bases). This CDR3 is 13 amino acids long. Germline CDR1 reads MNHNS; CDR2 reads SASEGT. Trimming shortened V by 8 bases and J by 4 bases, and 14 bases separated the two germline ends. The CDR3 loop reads CASSPLGAYGYTF. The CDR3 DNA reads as TGTGCCAGCTCCCCCCTGGGGGCCTATGGCTACACCTTC.

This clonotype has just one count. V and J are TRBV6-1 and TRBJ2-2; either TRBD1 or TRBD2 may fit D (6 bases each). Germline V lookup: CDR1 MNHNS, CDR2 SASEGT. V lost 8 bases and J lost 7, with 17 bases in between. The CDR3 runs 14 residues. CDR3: CASPSRGQGGELFF. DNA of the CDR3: TGTGCCAGCCCCTCCCGGGGGCAGGGCGGGGAGCTGTTTTTT.

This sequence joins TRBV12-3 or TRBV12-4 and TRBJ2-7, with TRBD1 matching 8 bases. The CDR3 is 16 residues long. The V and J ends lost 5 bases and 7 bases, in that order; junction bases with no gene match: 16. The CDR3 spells CASSAPVIQGAGEQYF. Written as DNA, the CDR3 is TGTGCCAGCAGTGCCCCCGTAATCCAGGGGGCTGGGGAGCAGTACTTC.

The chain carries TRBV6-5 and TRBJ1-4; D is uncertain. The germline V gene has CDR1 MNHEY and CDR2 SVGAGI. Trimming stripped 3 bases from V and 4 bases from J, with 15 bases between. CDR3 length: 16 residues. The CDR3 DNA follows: TGTGCCAGCAGTTATGGGAGGCCCGGGCTTAATGAAAAACTGTTTTTT. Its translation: CASSYGRPGLNEKLFF.

In DNA, the CDR3 is TGTGCCAGCAGCGTGGCGGACTATGGCTACACCTTC. It is translated as CASSVADYGYTF. This chain connects TRBV9 to TRBJ1-2; D uncertain. Trimming removed 2 bases from V and 3 bases from J, with 5 bases in between. The CDR3 is 12 residues long. Per germline, CDR1 SGDLS and CDR2 YYNGEE.

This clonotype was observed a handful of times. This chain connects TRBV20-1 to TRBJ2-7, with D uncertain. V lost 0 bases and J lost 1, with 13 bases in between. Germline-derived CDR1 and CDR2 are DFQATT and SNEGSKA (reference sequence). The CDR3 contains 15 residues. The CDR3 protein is CSARDRLGSSYEQYF. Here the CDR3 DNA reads TGCAGTGCTAGAGATCGTTTGGGGTCATCCTACGAGCAGTACTTC.

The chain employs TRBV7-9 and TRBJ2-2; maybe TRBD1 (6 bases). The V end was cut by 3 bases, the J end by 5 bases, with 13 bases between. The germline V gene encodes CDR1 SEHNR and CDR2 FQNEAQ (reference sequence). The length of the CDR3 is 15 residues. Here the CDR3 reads CASSFQGTRTGELFF. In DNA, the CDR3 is TGTGCCAGCAGCTTCCAGGGGACGCGGACCGGGGAGCTGTTTTTT.

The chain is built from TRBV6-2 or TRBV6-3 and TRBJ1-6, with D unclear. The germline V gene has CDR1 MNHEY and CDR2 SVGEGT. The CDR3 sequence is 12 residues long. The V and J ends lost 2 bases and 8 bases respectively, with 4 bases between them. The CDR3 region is CASSYGYSPLHF. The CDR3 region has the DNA TGTGCCAGCAGTTACGGGTATTCACCCCTCCACTTT.

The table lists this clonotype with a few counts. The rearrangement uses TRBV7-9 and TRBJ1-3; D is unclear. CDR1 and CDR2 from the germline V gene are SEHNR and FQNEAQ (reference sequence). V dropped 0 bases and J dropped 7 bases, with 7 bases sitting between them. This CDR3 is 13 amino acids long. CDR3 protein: CASSLALENTIYF. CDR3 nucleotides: TGTGCCAGCAGCTTAGCGTTGGAGAACACCATATATTTT.

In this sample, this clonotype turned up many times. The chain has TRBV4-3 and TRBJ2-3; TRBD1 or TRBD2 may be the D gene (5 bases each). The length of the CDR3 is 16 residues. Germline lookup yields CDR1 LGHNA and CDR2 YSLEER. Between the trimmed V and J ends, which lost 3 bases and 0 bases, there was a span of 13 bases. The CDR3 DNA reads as TGCGCCAGCAGCCAGTCCGGGACGGCAAGCACAGATACGCAGTATTTT. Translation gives CASSQSGTASTDTQYF.

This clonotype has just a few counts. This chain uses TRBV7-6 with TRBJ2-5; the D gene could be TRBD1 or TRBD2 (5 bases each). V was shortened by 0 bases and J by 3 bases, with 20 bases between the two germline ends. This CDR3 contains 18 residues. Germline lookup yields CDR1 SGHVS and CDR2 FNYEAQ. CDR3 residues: CASSLAPLAGTREETQYF. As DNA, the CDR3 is TGTGCCAGCAGCTTAGCTCCCCTGGCAGGGACGCGGGAAGAGACCCAGTACTTC.

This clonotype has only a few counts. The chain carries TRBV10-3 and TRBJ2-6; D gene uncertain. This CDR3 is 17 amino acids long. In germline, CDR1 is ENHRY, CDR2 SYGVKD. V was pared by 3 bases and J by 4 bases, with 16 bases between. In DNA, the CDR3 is TGTGCCATCAGTGACCCCCGGAGTTGGCCGGGGGCCAACGTCCTGACTTTC. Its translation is CAISDPRSWPGANVLTF.

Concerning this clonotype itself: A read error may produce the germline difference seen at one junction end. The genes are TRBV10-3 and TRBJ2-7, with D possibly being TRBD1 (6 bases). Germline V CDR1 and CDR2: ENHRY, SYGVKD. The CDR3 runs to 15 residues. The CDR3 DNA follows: TGTGCCATCAGAGAGTTAGGGGGAAGTTCCTACGAGCAGTACTTC. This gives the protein CAIRELGGSSYEQYF.

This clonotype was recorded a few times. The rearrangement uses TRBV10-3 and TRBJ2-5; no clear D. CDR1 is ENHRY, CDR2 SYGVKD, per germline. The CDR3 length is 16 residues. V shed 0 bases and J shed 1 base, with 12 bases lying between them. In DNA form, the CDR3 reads TGTGCCATCAGTGAGTCGACTCTCGCGGCCCAAGAGACCCAGTACTTC. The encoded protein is CAISESTLAAQETQYF.

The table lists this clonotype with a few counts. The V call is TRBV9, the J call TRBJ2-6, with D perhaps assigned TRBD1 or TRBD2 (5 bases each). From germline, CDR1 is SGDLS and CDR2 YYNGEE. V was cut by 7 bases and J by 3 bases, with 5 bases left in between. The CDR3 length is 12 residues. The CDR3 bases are TGTGCCAGCGGGGGTGGGGCCAACGTCCTGACTTTC. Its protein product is CASGGGANVLTF.

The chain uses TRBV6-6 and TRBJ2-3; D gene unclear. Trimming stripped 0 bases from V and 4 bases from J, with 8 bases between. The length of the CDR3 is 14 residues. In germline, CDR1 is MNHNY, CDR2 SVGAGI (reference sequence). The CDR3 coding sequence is TGTGCCAGCAGTTACTCTTTGATCTCAGATACGCAGTATTTT. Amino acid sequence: CASSYSLISDTQYF.

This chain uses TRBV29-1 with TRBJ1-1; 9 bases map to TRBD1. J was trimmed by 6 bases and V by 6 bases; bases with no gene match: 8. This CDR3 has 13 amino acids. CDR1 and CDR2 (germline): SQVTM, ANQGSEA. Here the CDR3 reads CSVWGQGGSEAFF. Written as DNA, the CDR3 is TGCAGCGTGTGGGGACAGGGTGGGTCTGAAGCTTTCTTT.

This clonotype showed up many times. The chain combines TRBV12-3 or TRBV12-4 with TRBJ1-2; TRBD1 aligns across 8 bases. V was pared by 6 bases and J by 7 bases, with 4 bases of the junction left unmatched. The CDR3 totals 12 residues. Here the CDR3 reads CASSPGGSGYTF. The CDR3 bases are TGTGCCAGCAGCCCAGGGGGCTCTGGCTACACCTTC.

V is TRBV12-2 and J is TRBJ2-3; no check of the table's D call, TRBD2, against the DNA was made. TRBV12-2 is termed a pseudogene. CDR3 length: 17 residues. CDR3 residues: CASRSPWGGLARHTQYF. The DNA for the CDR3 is TGTGCAAGTCGCTCCCCTTGGGGGGGACTAGCGCGTCATACGCAGTATTTT.